Listed here are 3 T cell receptor beta chains from one sample, sequenced in a study of shared clonotypes between healthy human individuals. Measured with immunoSEQ multiplex PCR; TCRdb has only the in-frame clones, and not every one. This table holds over 700,000 clones, about two thirds found once. Source material: memory CD4+ T cells sorted from blood. Described subset: CD45RA-negative fraction. These receptors all stem from a woman aged 30 to 39 in good health.

Ten or more counts support this clone. The chain carries TRBV28 and TRBJ2-1, with D tentatively TRBD1 (5 bases). V was shortened by 5 bases and J by 2 bases, with 16 bases between the two germline ends. Germline V gene sequence: CDR1 MDHEN, CDR2 SYDVKM. The CDR3 has 16 residues. CDR3 protein: CASSAHEGVTYNEQFF. The DNA for the CDR3 is TGTGCCAGCAGTGCCCACGAAGGGGTGACCTACAATGAGCAGTTCTTC.

The J gene is TRBJ2-1, the V gene TRBV18, with 8 bases aligning to TRBD1. There are 14 residues in the CDR3. Germline-derived CDR1 and CDR2 are KGHSH and LQKENI. V was pared by 4 bases and J by 2 bases, with 1 base of the junction left unmatched. The CDR3 reads CASSLDRAYNEQFF. CDR3 sequence (DNA): TGTGCCAGCTCACTGGACAGGGCCTACAATGAGCAGTTCTTC.

The sample holds a few counts of this clone. The junction departs from germline at one end; a sequencing error may be responsible. In DNA form, the CDR3 reads TGCGCCAGCAGCTTGGGAACCCCAGGGGGCTCCCACGAGCAGTACTTC. It yields the protein CASSLGTPGGSHEQYF. This chain links TRBV5-1 with TRBJ2-7; 8 bases fit TRBD1. CDR3 size: 16 residues. The germline CDR1 and CDR2 sequences are SGHRS and YFSETQ.